The source of this T cell receptor (beta chain) is a study of blood T cell repertoires in COVID-19. Study context: T cells, B-cell-depleted T cells, or PBMCs supplied cDNA or gDNA.

Original methodology: Amplification with reference gene primers provided the estimates of nucleated cell counts. Libraries were prepared by immunoSEQ multiplex PCR; TCRdb keeps only in-frame clonotypes and omits some of them. V and J calls and clone size are those listed in that table; D and trimming were worked out from the DNA. The data contain 140,000 to 150,000 clones, approximately 90% of them singletons. Germline V gene sequence: CDR1 LNHNV, CDR2 YYDKDF (reference sequence). The CDR3 totals 14 residues. Trimming stripped 1 base from V and 5 bases from J, with 6 bases between. This sequence was found in a woman aged 50 to 60 with active or convalescent COVID-19. The gene calls are TRBV15 and TRBJ1-6; D is unresolved. The specimen sequenced was peripheral blood. The CDR3 protein is CATSRVPDNSPLHF. CDR3 nucleotide sequence: TGTGCCACCAGCAGAGTCCCCGATAATTCACCCCTCCACTTT.